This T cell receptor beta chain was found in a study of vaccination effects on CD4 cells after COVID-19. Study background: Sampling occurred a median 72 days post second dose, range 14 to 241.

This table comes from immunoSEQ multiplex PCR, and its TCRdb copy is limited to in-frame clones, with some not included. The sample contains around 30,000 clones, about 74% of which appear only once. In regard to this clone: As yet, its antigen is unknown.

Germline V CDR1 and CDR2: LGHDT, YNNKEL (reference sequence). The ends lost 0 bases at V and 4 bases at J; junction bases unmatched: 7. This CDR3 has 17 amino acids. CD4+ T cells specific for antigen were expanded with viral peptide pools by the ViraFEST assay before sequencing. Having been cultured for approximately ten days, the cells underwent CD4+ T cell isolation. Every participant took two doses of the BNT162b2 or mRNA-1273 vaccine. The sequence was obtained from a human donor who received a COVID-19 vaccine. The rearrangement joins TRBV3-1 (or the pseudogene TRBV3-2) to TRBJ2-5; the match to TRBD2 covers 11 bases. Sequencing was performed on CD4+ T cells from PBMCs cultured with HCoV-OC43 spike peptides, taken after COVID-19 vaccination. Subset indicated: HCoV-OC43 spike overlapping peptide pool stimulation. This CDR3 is CASSQELVLAGGETQYF. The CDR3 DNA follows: TGTGCCAGCAGCCAAGAGCTCGTGCTAGCGGGGGGAGAGACCCAGTACTTC.